The following is a T cell receptor beta chain sequence with its context. CDR1 is ENHRY and CDR2 is SYGVKD in the germline V gene. The CDR3 totals 15 residues. Trimming left V 10 bases short and J 2 bases short, with 19 bases between. This sample was taken from a study of technical replicates of blood from a few donors. Data came from immunoSEQ multiplex PCR; TCRdb stores just in-frame clones and leaves some out. Of roughly 90,000 clones in the sample, around 96% are singletons; the top ten hold 0.24%. Sequenced input: T cells isolated from PBMCs. The TCR was taken from a human donor in good health. The V call is TRBV10-3, the J call TRBJ2-3; D may be TRBD1 (6 bases). DNA of the CDR3: TGTGCCACCAAGACAGGAGCCTTCTTCACAGATACGCAGTATTTT. Translated, it gives CATKTGAFFTDTQYF.